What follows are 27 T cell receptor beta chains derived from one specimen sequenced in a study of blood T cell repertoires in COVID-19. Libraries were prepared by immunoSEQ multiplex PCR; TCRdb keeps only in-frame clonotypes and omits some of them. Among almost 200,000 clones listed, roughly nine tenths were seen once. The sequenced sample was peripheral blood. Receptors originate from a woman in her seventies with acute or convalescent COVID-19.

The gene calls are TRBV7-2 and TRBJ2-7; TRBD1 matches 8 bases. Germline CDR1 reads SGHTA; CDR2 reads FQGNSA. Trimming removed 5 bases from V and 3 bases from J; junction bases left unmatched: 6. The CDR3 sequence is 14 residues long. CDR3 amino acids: CASSAYRGVYEQYF. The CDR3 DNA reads TGTGCCAGCAGCGCTTACAGGGGGGTCTACGAGCAGTACTTC.

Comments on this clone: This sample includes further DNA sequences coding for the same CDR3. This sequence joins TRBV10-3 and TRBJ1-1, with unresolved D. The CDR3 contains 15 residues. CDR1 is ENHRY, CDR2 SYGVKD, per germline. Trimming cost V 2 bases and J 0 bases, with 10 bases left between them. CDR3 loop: CAISEGQGMNTEAFF. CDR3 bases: TGTGCCATCAGTGAGGGGCAAGGAATGAACACTGAAGCTTTCTTT.

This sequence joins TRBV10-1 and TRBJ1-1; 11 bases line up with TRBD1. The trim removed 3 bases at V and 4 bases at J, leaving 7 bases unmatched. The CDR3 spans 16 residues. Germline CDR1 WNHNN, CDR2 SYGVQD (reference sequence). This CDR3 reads CASSDTGTGGSTEAFF. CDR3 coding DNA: TGCGCCAGCAGTGATACCGGGACAGGGGGAAGCACTGAAGCTTTCTTT.

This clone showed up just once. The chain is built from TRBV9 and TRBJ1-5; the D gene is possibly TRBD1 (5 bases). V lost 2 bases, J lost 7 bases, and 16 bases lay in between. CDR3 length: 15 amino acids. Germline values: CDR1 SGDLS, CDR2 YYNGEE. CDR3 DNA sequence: TGTGCCAGCAGCGTGGGGAGGGCGGCAGGGCAGCCCCAGCATTTT. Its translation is CASSVGRAAGQPQHF.

The CDR3 sequence: CASSVQAAGDQPQHF. In nucleotides, the CDR3 is TGTGCCAGTAGTGTACAGGCTGCAGGCGATCAGCCCCAGCATTTT. This chain links TRBV19 with TRBJ1-5, with D maybe TRBD1 (5 bases). This CDR3 contains 15 residues. Germline V gene lookup returns CDR1 LNHDA and CDR2 SQIVND (reference sequence). Trimming left V 5 bases short and J 5 bases short, with 16 bases between. The whole variable domain, remainder taken from reference TRBV19 and TRBJ1-5, is DGGITQSPKYLFRKEGQNVTLSCEQNLNHDAMYWYRQDPGQGLRLIYYSQIVNDFQKGDIAEGYSVSREKKESFPLTVTSAQKNPTAFYLCASSVQAAGDQPQHFGDGTRLSIL.

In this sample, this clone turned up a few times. The CDR3: CASSLGTGGETQYF. CDR3 coding DNA: TGCGCCAGCAGCTTGGGGACAGGGGGAGAGACCCAGTACTTC. The rearrangement joins TRBV5-1 to TRBJ2-5; 10 nucleotides match TRBD1. V lost 0 bases, J lost 4 bases, and 0 bases stayed unmatched. Germline CDR1 SGHRS, CDR2 YFSETQ. This CDR3 has 14 amino acids.

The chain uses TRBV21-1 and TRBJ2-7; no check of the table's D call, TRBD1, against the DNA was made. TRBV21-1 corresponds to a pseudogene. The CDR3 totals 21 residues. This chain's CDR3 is CASSKAAGIKVGDRETYEQYF. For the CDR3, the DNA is TGTGCCAGCAGCAAAGCCGCCGGGATCAAAGTCGGCGACAGGGAGACCTACGAGCAGTACTTC.

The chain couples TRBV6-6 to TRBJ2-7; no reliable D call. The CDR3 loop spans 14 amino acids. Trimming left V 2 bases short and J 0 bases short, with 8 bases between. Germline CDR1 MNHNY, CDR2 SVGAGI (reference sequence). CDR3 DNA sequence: TGTGCCAGCAGTTACGGTCAGAACTCCTACGAGCAGTACTTC. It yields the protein CASSYGQNSYEQYF.

CDR3 loop: CASSLVGASGEQYF. Here the CDR3 DNA reads TGTGCCAGCAGCTTAGTGGGGGCTAGCGGCGAGCAGTACTTC. The chain couples TRBV7-2 to TRBJ2-7; TRBD2 is a possible D gene (7 bases). The CDR3 sequence is 14 residues long. V shed 1 base and J shed 6 bases, with 13 bases lying between them. Germline V CDR1 and CDR2: SGHTA, FQGNSA.

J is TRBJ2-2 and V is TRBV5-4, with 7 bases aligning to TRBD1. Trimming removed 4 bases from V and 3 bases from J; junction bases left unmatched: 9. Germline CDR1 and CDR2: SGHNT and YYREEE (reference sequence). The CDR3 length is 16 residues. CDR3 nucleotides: TGTGCCAGCAGCCCGATACAGGGGTCATACACCGGGGAGCTGTTTTTT. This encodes CASSPIQGSYTGELFF.

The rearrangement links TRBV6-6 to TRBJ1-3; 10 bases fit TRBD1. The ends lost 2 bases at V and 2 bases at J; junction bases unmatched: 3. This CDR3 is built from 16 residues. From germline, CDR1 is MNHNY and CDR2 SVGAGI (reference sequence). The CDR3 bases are TGTGCCAGCAGTTACGGGACAGGGGCGACTGGAAACACCATATATTTT. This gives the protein CASSYGTGATGNTIYF.

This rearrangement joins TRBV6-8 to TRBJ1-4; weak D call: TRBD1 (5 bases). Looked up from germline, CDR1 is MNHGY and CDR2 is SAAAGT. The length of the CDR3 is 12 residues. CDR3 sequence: CGGTATNEKLFF. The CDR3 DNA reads TGTGGGGGCACGGCGACTAATGAAAAACTGTTTTTT.

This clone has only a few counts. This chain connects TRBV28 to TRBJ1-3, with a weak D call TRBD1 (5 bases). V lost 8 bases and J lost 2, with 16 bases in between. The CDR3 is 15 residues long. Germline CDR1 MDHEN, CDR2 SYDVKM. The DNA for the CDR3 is TGTGCCAGCCGCTATAGGGTACAGGCTGGAAACACCATATATTTT. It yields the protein CASRYRVQAGNTIYF.

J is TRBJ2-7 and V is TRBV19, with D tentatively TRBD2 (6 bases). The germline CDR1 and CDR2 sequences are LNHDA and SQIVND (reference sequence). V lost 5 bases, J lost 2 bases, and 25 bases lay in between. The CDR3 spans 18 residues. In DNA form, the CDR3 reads TGTGCCAGTAGTCTCTCCCTCGGGGGTAGCCCCAGGGCCTACGAGCAGTACTTC. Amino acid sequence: CASSLSLGGSPRAYEQYF.

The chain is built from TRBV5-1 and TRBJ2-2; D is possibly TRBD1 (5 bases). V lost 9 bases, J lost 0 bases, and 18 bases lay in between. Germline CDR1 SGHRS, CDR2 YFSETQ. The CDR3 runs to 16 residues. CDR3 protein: CATPDSKGTNTGELFF. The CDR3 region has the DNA TGCGCCACACCCGATTCCAAGGGGACGAACACCGGGGAGCTGTTTTTT.

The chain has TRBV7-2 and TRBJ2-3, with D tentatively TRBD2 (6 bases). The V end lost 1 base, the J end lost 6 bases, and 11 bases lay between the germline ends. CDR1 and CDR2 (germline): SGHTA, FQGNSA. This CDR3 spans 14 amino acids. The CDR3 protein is CASSLGTGVDTQYF. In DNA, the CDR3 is TGTGCCAGCAGCTTAGGGACGGGGGTGGATACGCAGTATTTT.

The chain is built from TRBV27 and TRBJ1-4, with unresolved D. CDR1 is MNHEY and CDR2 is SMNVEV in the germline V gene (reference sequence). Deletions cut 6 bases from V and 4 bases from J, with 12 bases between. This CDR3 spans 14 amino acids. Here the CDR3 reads CASRDQVDNEKLFF. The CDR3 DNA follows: TGTGCCAGCAGGGATCAGGTGGATAATGAAAAACTGTTTTTT.

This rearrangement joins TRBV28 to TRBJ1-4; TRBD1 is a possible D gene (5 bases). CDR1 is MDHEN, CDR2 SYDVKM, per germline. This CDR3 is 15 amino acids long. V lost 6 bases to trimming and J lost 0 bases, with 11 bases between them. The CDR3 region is CASRTGGATNEKLFF. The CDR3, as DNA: TGTGCCAGCAGGACGGGGGGGGCAACTAATGAAAAACTGTTTTTT. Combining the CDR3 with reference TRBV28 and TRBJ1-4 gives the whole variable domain DVKVTQSSRYLVKRTGEKVFLECVQDMDHENMFWYRQDPGLGLRLIYFSYDVKMKEKGDIPEGYSVSREKKERFSLILESASTNQTSMYLCASRTGGATNEKLFFGSGTQLSVL.

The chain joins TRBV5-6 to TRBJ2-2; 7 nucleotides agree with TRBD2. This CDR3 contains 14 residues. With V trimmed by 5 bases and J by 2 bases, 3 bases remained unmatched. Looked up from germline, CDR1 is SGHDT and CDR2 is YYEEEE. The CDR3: CASRRGRNTGELFF. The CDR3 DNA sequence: TGTGCCAGCAGGCGGGGGAGAAACACCGGGGAGCTGTTTTTT.

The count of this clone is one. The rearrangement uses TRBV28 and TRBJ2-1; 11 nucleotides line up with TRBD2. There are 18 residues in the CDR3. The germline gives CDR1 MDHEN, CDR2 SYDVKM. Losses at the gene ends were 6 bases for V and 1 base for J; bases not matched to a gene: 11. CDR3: CASSLLAGALVSYNEQFF. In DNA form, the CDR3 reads TGTGCCAGCAGCTTACTAGCGGGAGCATTAGTGTCCTACAATGAGCAGTTCTTC.

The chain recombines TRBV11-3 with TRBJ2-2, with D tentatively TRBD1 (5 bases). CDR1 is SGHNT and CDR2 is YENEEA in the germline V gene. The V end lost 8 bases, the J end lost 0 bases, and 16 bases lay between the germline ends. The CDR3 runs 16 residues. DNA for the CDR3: TGTGCCAGCGGAGACAGCCCCTTCGCGAACACCGGGGAGCTGTTTTTT. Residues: CASGDSPFANTGELFF.

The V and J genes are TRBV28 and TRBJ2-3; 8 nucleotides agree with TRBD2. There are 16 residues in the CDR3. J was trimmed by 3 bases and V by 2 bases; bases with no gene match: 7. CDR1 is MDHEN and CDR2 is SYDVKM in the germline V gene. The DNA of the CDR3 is TGTGCCAGCAGTTTAGGCCAAGGACTAGCAACAGATACGCAGTATTTT. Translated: CASSLGQGLATDTQYF.

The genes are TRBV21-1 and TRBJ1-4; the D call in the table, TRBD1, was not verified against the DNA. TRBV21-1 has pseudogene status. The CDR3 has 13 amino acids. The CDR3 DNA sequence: TGTGAGCACAGGTTTGCAACTAATGAAAAACTGTTTTTT. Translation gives CEHRFATNEKLFF.

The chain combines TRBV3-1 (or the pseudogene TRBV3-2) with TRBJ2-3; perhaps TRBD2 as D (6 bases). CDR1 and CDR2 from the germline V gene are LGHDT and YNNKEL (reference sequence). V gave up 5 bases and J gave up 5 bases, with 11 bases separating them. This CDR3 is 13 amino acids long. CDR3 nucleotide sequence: TGTGCCAGCAGCAGACGGGGAGGAGATACGCAGTATTTT. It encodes CASSRRGGDTQYF.

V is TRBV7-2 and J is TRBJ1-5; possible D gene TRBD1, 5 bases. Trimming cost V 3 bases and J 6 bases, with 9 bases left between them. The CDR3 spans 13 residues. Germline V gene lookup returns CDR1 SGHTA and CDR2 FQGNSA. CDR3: CASSFEQGQPQHF. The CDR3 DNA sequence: TGTGCCAGCAGCTTTGAGCAGGGTCAGCCCCAGCATTTT.

The DNA of the CDR3 is TGTGCCAGCAGTTGGGGCAGGGTATCGAATTCACCCCTCCACTTT. Its translation: CASSWGRVSNSPLHF. The chain carries TRBV28 and TRBJ1-6, with D maybe TRBD1 (5 bases). The CDR3 is made up of 15 amino acids. Trimming shortened V by 4 bases and J by 7 bases, and 14 bases separated the two germline ends. Germline V gene sequence: CDR1 MDHEN, CDR2 SYDVKM.

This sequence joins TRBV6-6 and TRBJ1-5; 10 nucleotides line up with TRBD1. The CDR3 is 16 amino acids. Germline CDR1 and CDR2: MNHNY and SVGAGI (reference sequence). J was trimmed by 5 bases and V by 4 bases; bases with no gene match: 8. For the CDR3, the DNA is TGTGCCAGCAGTTTTTCCGACAGGGGGCTGTATCAGCCCCAGCATTTT. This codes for CASSFSDRGLYQPQHF.